Following are 11 T cell receptor beta chains from one sample sequenced in a study of shared clonotypes between healthy human individuals. Only in-frame clones appear in the TCRdb table, and some are missing; sequencing was by immunoSEQ multiplex PCR. The top ten clones hold roughly 1.7% of a sample with hundreds of thousands of clones, over 65% of them seen once. The material sequenced was memory CD4+ T cells sorted from blood. As to subset: CD45RA-negative fraction. These receptors were collected from a woman aged 25-40 years in good health.

About this clone: Other DNA sequences in the same sample also yield this CDR3. The CDR3 reads CASSLDWSEQFF. The CDR3 nucleotides read TGTGCCAGCAGCTTAGATTGGAGTGAGCAGTTCTTC. This chain connects TRBV7-2 to TRBJ2-1; D unclear. Germline V gene data show CDR1 as SGHTA and CDR2 as FQGNSA. The CDR3 spans 12 residues. The V end was cut by 1 base, the J end by 9 bases, with 7 bases between.

As concerns this clone: The same CDR3 also results from other DNA sequences found in this sample. The chain uses TRBV28 and TRBJ1-2, with D uncertain. Germline V gene lookup returns CDR1 MDHEN and CDR2 SYDVKM. Trimming cost V 5 bases and J 8 bases, with 12 bases left between them. The CDR3 extends over 12 amino acids. The CDR3 here is CASSPQARGYTF. The DNA for the CDR3 is TGTGCCAGCAGTCCCCAAGCGAGGGGCTACACCTTC.

The CDR3 sequence is CASSVEHSSTDTQYF. The CDR3 DNA follows: TGTGCCAGCAGCGTAGAACATTCCAGCACAGATACGCAGTATTTT. The rearrangement uses TRBV9 and TRBJ2-3; D unresolved. The CDR3 has 15 residues. The V end lost 0 bases, the J end lost 0 bases, and 8 bases lay between the germline ends. Germline V gene sequence: CDR1 SGDLS, CDR2 YYNGEE. The full variable domain, rest sourced from reference TRBV9 and TRBJ2-3, is DSGVTQTPKHLITATGQRVTLRCSPRSGDLSVYWYQQSLDQGLQFLIQYYNGEERAKGNILERFSAQQFPDLHSELNLSSLELGDSALYFCASSVEHSSTDTQYFGPGTRLTVL.

V and J are TRBV10-3 and TRBJ2-1, with TRBD2 matching 13 bases. Germline V lookup: CDR1 ENHRY, CDR2 SYGVKD. The trim removed 4 bases at V and 6 bases at J, leaving 6 bases unmatched. The CDR3 has 16 amino acids. In nucleotides, the CDR3 is TGTGCCATCAGTGGAGGACTAGCGGGAGTAGCCAATGAGCAGTTCTTC. As protein: CAISGGLAGVANEQFF.

The J gene is TRBJ1-5, the V gene TRBV7-2; D is ambiguous. This CDR3 is built from 15 residues. Looked up from germline, CDR1 is SGHTA and CDR2 is FQGNSA. Trimming shortened V by 5 bases and J by 0 bases, and 11 bases separated the two germline ends. The CDR3 spells CASSVEVLSNQPQHF. In DNA, the CDR3 is TGTGCCAGCAGCGTAGAGGTTCTTAGCAATCAGCCCCAGCATTTT.

This sequence joins TRBV5-1 and TRBJ2-3; maybe TRBD2 (6 bases). V lost 0 bases, J lost 5 bases, and 13 bases lay in between. CDR1 and CDR2 from the germline V gene are SGHRS and YFSETQ. The length of the CDR3 is 15 residues. The CDR3 region is CASSLARETVDTQYF. CDR3 nucleotides: TGCGCCAGCAGCTTGGCGCGGGAAACTGTAGATACGCAGTATTTT.

This sequence joins TRBV11-3 and TRBJ2-7, with unresolved D. CDR3 size: 12 residues. V lost 6 bases and J 6 bases, leaving 12 bases between the germline ends. In germline, CDR1 is SGHNT, CDR2 YENEEA. The DNA for the CDR3 is TGTGCCAGCAGTAGCACTACTGGCGAGCAGTACTTC. Translation: CASSSTTGEQYF.

The CDR3 spells CASSQEPGHHYEQYF. As DNA, the CDR3 is TGCGCCAGCAGCCAAGAACCGGGACATCACTACGAGCAGTACTTC. The chain couples TRBV4-1 to TRBJ2-5; a weak D match, TRBD1 (6 bases). The assigned J gene may be wrong: the sequence end matches TRBJ2-7 better. The CDR3 consists of 15 residues. From germline, CDR1 is MGHRA and CDR2 YSYEKL.

This chain uses TRBV10-2 with TRBJ1-2; D not resolved. The germline gives CDR1 WSHSY, CDR2 SAAADI. With 4 bases removed from V and 7 bases from J, the gap between germline ends came to 16 bases. The CDR3 is 14 residues long. The CDR3 region is CASSGTNRASGYTF. The CDR3 DNA follows: TGCGCCAGCAGTGGCACCAACCGGGCGAGTGGCTACACCTTC.

Comment on this clone: Given a much more abundant clone one base away, this may be a read error. The rearrangement joins TRBV7-6 to TRBJ2-1; no clear D. CDR3 length equals 12 residues. V lost 3 bases, J lost 5 bases, and 5 bases lay in between. Germline V lookup: CDR1 SGHVS, CDR2 FNYEAQ. The DNA of the CDR3 is TGTGCCAGCAGCTTGGTCGACAATGAGCAGTTCTTC. This gives the protein CASSLVDNEQFF.

The chain combines TRBV2 with TRBJ1-4; D is uncertain. Trimming removed 6 bases at V and 4 bases at J, with 12 bases between. CDR1 and CDR2 (germline): SNHLY, FYNNEI. The CDR3 has 14 amino acids. The CDR3, as DNA: TGTGCCAGCAGCGTACAAATGAATAATGAAAAACTGTTTTTT. Its protein is CASSVQMNNEKLFF.